This T cell receptor beta chain emerged from a study of T cell responses to AZD1222 COVID-19 vaccine. The protocol was immunoSEQ multiplex PCR, while the TCRdb copy is restricted to in-frame clones and leaves out a portion. The sample holds more than 95,000 clones, almost 90% seen once. CDR1 and CDR2 (germline): SGHRS, YFSETQ. This CDR3 comprises 14 residues. V was clipped by 6 bases and J by 6 bases, with 15 bases between them. Study outcomes and limitations: White British ancestry dominated among donors, who included more females, and clonal diversity was possibly underestimated. Baseline serostatus was positive in only a handful of AZD1222 recipients.

This clone was seen only once. Its antigen is currently unknown. The sample here was peripheral blood, taken on day 0 of AZD1222 vaccination. The chain recombines TRBV5-1 with TRBJ2-2; TRBD1 or TRBD2 may be the D gene (7 bases each). The TCR comes from an adult in good health. CDR3 protein: CASTRGGGPGELFF. The CDR3 DNA reads TGCGCCAGCACCCGGGGAGGGGGCCCCGGGGAGCTGTTTTTT.